The T cell receptor beta chain under discussion was sequenced for a study of cytomegalovirus exposure and HLA in healthy donors. Comment on this clone: Its target is unknown.

Study findings and constraints: Reports indicate that TCR beta sequences accurately predicted the HLA-A and HLA-B alleles of most subjects.

This CDR3 is 14 amino acids long. The V segment lost 1 base and the J segment 4 bases; nucleotides outside the gene matches: 1. The germline V gene encodes CDR1 SGHAT and CDR2 FQNNGV. The PCR employed 60 Vbeta primers together with 13 Jbeta primers. Sequenced by immunoSEQ multiplex PCR; TCRdb stores in-frame clones only, minus some. The sample includes fewer than 250,000 clones, around 79% of them seen just once. This clonotype was obtained from a woman between 50 and 59 years old in good health and CMV-seronegative. This chain joins TRBV11-2 and TRBJ1-5, with TRBD1 matching over 7 bases. Material: PBMCs. In DNA, the CDR3 is TGTGCCAGCAGCTTAGGACAGGGAAATCAGCCCCAGCATTTT. Protein sequence: CASSLGQGNQPQHF.